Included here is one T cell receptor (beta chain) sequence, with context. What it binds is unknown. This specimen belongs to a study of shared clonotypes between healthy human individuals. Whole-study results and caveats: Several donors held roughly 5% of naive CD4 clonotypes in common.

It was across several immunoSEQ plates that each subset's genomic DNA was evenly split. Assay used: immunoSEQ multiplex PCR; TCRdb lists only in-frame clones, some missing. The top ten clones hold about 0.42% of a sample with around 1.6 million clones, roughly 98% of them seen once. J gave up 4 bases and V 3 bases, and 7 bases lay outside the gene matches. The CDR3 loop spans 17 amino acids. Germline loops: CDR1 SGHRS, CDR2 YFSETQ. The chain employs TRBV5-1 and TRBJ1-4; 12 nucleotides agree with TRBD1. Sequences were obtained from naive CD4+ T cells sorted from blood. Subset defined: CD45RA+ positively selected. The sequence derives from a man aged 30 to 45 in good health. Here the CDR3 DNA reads TGCGCCAGCAGCTCGCCGGGACAGGGGGCCCTTAATGAAAAACTGTTTTTT. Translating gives CASSSPGQGALNEKLFF.